This T cell receptor beta chain was found in a study of T cell repertoires in cytomegalovirus infection. Study-wide findings and caveats: Across the ex vivo response, the dominant clonotypes were HLA-C-restricted CMV-specific TCR beta clonotypes.

About this clonotype: Its target is unknown.

TCRdb re-derived calls from the reads in MiXCR, one entry per CDR3 protein. There are about 920,000 distinct CDR3 sequences in the sample; under 40% occur only once, and 13% lies in the top ten. Germline CDR1 reads MNHEY; CDR2 reads SVGAGI. Trimming took 6 bases from V and 5 from J, leaving 19 bases between them. This CDR3 has 15 residues. Here the sequenced sample was cultured CD8+ T cells from PBMCs, taken from culture after CMV antigen stimulation. The TCR was taken from a human donor in good health (CMV status not recorded). Some clones in this sample may be carry-over from other donors' samples. The rearrangement joins TRBV6-5 to TRBJ1-2; D is uncertain. The CDR3 DNA follows: TGTGCCAGCAGAGAGATCTCAATGAGTGAATATGGCTACACCTTC. This translates into CASREISMSEYGYTF.